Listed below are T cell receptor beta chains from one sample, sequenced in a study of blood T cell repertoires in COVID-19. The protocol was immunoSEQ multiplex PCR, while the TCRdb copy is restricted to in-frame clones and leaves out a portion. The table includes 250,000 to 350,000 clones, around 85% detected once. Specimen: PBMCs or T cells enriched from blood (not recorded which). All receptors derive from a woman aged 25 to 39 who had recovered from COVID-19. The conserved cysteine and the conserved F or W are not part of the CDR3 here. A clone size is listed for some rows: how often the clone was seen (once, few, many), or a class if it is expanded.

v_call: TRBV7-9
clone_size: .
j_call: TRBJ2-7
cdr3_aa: ASSPEEGISSYEQY

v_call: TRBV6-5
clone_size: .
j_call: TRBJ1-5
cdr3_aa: ASSYSGGSNQPQH

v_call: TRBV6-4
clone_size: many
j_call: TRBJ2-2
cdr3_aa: ASSAGETGELF

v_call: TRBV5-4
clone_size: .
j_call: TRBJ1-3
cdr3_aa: ASSLDGAGSGNTIY

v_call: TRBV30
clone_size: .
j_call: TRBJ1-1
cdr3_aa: AWSGGGSVNTEAF

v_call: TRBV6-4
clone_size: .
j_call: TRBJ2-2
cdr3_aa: ASSDGGNTGELF

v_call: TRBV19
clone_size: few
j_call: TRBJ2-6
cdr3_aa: ASSILSGQSSGANVLT

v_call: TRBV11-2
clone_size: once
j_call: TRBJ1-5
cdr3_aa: ASSSHKNQPQH

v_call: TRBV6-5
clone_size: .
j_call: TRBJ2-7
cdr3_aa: ASSSGLGNYEQY

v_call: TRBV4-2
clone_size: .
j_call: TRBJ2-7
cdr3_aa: ASSPGQGSYEQY

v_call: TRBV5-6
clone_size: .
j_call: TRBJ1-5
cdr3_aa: ASSLRDRVNQPQH

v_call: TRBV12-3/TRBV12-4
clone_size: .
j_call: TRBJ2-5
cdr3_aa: ASSLVSQETQY

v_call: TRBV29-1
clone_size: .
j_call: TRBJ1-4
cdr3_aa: SAEGGGWEKLF

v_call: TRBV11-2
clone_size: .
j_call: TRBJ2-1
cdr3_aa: ASSPVRVYEQF

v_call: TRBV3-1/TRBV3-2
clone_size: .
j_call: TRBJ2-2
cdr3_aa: ASSPSGHPTGELF

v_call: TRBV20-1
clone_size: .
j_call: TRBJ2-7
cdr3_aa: SASRSQGPYEQY

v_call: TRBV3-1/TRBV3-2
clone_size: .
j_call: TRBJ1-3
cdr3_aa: ASSQERLTKGNTIY

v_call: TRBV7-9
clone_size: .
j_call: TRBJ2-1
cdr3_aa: ATRLGNEQF

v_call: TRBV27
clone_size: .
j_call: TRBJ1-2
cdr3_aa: ASSPQVAYGYT

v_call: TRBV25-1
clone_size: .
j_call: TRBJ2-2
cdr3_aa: ASSPGLDIVKLF

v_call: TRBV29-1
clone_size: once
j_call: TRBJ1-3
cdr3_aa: SVAGGTGNTIY

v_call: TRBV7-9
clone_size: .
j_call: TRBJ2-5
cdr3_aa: APTKIGQQEGAQY

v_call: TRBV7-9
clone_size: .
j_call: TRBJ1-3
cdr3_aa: ASIGSSGNTIY

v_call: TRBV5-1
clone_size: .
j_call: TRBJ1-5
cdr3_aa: ASSLVGGDQPQH

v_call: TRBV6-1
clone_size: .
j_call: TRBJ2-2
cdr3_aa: ASSEGVMQSTGELF

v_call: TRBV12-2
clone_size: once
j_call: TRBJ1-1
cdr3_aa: ASRLATGSVDTEAF

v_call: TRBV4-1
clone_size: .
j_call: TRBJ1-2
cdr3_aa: AKEDRDMVCHGYT

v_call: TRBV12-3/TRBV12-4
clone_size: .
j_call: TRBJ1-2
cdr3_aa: ASSGQKNYGYT

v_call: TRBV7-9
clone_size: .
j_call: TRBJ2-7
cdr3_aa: ASSLSGSTYYEQY

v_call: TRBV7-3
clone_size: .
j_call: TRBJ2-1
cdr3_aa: ASSHLAGSNEQF

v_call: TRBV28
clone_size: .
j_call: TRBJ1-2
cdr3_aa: ASRSGSRGYGYT

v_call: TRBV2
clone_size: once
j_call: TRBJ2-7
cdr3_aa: ASSASQQGFYEQY

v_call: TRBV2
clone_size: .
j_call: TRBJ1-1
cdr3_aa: ASSEAPGLGTL

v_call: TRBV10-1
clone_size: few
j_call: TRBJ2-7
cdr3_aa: ASSSLAGEQY

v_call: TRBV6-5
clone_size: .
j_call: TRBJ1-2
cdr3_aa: ASSYSGAGYT

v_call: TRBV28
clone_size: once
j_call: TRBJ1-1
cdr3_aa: ASRSGEPHTEAF

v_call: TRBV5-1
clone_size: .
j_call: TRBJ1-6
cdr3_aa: ASTGGTTDSPLH

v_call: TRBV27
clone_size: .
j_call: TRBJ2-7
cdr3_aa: ASSSRQGLSYEQY

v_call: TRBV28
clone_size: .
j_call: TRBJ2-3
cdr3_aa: ALGGQGRTDTQY

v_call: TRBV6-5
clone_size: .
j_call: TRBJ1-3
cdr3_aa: ASSYLGQGPGNTIY

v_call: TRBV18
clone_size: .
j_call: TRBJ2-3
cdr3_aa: ASSPPGLAGVGFYTDTQY

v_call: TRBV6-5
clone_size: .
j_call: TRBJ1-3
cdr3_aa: ASIRGPGNTIY

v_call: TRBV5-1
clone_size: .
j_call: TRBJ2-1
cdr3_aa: ASSLVAGDAYNEQF

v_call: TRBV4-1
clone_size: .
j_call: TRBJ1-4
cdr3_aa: ASSQDPRDREKLF

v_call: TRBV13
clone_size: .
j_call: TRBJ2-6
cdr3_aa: AIRDRALLSGANVLT

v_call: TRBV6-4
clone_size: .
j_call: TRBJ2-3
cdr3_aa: ASSEGGSGPDTQY